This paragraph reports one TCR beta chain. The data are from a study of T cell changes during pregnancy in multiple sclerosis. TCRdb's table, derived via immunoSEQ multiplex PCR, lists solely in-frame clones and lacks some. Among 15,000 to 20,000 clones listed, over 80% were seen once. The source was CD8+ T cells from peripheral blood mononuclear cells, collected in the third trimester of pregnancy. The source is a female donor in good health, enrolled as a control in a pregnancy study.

The CDR3, as DNA: TGCGCCAGCAGCTTATTAAGACAGGGTCGATCATACGAGCAGTACTTC. Protein: CASSLLRQGRSYEQYF. The V gene is TRBV5-1, the J gene TRBJ2-7, with 7 bases identical to TRBD1. Germline loops: CDR1 SGHRS, CDR2 YFSETQ. This CDR3 spans 16 amino acids. The V gene end was trimmed by 2 bases and the J gene end by 4 bases; junction bases not matched to a gene: 12.